The rows below give T cell receptor beta chains drawn from one sample of a study of blood T cell repertoires in COVID-19. Repertoires were generated with immunoSEQ multiplex PCR, while TCRdb's copy carries only in-frame clones and drops some. The repertoire has over 60,000 clones, about 86% of them found once; the top ten carry 1.2%. Input material: peripheral blood. The receptor source for this set is a man aged 35 to 55 with acute or convalescent COVID-19. The CDR3 runs from the conserved cysteine through the conserved F or W. The order of the fields is D gene, clone size, V gene, J gene, CDR3 DNA, CDR3 protein. A D gene is named only where the DNA matches it firmly. Where a row states a size, it is once, few, many or the class of an expanded clone; other rows omit it.

>TRBD2|few|TRBV6-4|TRBJ2-3
TGTGCCAGCAGTCCAACTAGCGGGGGTCTAGATACGCAGTATTTT
CASSPTSGGLDTQYF
>TRBD1|few|TRBV11-2|TRBJ2-7
TGTGCCAGCAGCTTAGGGCACCGGGACAGGGAGCAGAACGAGCAGTACTTC
CASSLGHRDREQNEQYF
>TRBD1|NA|TRBV5-1|TRBJ1-1
TGCGCCAGCAGACAGGGGGCCGTGAACACTGAAGCTTTCTTT
CASRQGAVNTEAFF
>NA|few|TRBV4-1|TRBJ1-2
TGCGCCAGCAGCCAAGTGGCTAGGCCGGTACACTATGGCTACACCTTC
CASSQVARPVHYGYTF
>TRBD1|NA|TRBV10-3|TRBJ1-2
TGTGCCATCAGTGAGACAGGGGACTATGGCTACACCTTC
CAISETGDYGYTF
>TRBD2|NA|TRBV6-4|TRBJ2-3
TGTGCCAGCAGTGACGGTGCAGGGAGGGCAGATACGCAGTATTTT
CASSDGAGRADTQYF
>TRBD1|NA|TRBV6-6|TRBJ2-7
TGTGCCAGCAGTCCCCGGGACAGGGGGCTCGAGCAGTACTTC
CASSPRDRGLEQYF
>NA|NA|TRBV7-9|TRBJ1-1
TGTGCCAGCAGCTCAGACAGTAACACTGAAGCTTTCTTT
CASSSDSNTEAFF
>TRBD2|NA|TRBV6-1|TRBJ2-7
TGTGCCAGCAGTGAAGGGCGGGGGGTTGAGCAGTACTTC
CASSEGRGVEQYF
>TRBD2|NA|TRBV29-1|TRBJ2-5
TGCAGCGTTAGCGGGGGTGGGGAGACCCAGTACTTC
CSVSGGGETQYF
>NA|NA|TRBV5-1|TRBJ2-5
TGCGCCAGCAGCGCGACAGTCTTGGGGACCCAGTACTTC
CASSATVLGTQYF
>TRBD1|NA|TRBV28|TRBJ1-2
TGTGCCAGCACTTTAACCCCGGGACAGTCGTACGGCTACACCTTC
CASTLTPGQSYGYTF
>NA|NA|TRBV25-1|TRBJ2-2
TGTGCCAGCAGTGAATATTTTTCAGGGGTGTCTTCCGGGGAGCTGTTTTTT
CASSEYFSGVSSGELFF
>NA|NA|TRBV4-1|TRBJ1-1
TGCGCCAGCAGCCGCAGCGTAACAGGTGATACTGAAGCTTTCTTT
CASSRSVTGDTEAFF
>NA|NA|TRBV10-1|TRBJ1-3
TGCGCCAGCAGTGAGACGGCTGGAAACACCATATATTTT
CASSETAGNTIYF
>NA|NA|TRBV5-1|TRBJ1-6
TGCGCCAGCGCGGGCAGTTATAATTCACCCCTCCACTTT
CASAGSYNSPLHF
>TRBD1|NA|TRBV5-1|TRBJ1-2
TGCGCCAGCAGCTCCCGCACGACAGGGACCAACTATGGCTACACCTTC
CASSSRTTGTNYGYTF
>TRBD1|NA|TRBV5-8|TRBJ2-1
TGTGCCAGCAGCTTGGCCCTCCGGGACAGGGTCACCAACGGTCAGTTCTTC
CASSLALRDRVTNGQFF
>TRBD1|NA|TRBV11-2|TRBJ2-1
TGTGCCAGCAGGAGAGCCGGGACAGGTAATTCCAATGAGCAGTTCTTC
CASRRAGTGNSNEQFF
>NA|NA|TRBV12-5|TRBJ2-3
TGTGCTAGTGCGACGGGGGACACAGATACGCAGTATTTT
CASATGDTDTQYF
>NA|NA|TRBV5-1|TRBJ2-7
TGCGCCAGCAGCCTATTACTGAGCTCCTACGAGCAGTACTTC
CASSLLLSSYEQYF